The entry that follows covers one T cell receptor (beta chain) sequence. These data come from a study of CD8 T cells in ankylosing spondylitis. By quantitative 5'-RACE with molecular barcodes, the TCR beta libraries were made. Using its own MiXCR run on the 5' RACE reads, TCRdb lists one record per CDR3 protein. This table holds about 360,000 distinct CDR3 sequences, 20% to 25% found once. The CDR3 extends over 14 amino acids. V was pared by 0 bases and J by 4 bases, with 8 bases between. CDR1 is MNHEY, CDR2 SVGAGI, per germline. The chain recombines TRBV6-5 with TRBJ2-3; D gene ambiguous. This clonotype originated in a male donor with ankylosing spondylitis or in good health (not recorded which). Sequencing used blood, either unsorted or a sorted T cell fraction (not recorded which). The CDR3 is CASSYSLVPDTQYF. In DNA, the CDR3 is TGTGCCAGCAGTTACTCTCTAGTCCCAGATACGCAGTATTTT.